This T cell receptor beta chain was recorded in a study of blood T cells in healthy people across ages. V shed 4 bases and J shed 11 bases, with 20 bases lying between them. The CDR3 totals 14 residues. From germline, CDR1 is SGHRS and CDR2 YFSETQ. A J-beta primer mix and a sample-barcoded 5' primer were used in a second PCR of roughly 6 to 11 cycles. TCRdb reanalysed the 5' RACE reads using MiXCR and keeps one entry per CDR3 protein. The sample contains 1.5 million to 2 million distinct CDR3 sequences, roughly 27% of which appear only once. The chain couples TRBV5-1 to TRBJ2-3, with a weak D call TRBD2 (6 bases). The specimen was blood. The TCR originated in a woman in her twenties or thirties in good health. In nucleotides, the CDR3 is TGCGCCAGCAGCGGCGTTAGCGGAAACCTTGGGCAGTATTTT. It translates to CASSGVSGNLGQYF. The whole variable domain, filled in from reference TRBV5-1 and TRBJ2-3, reads KAGVTQTPRYLIKTRGQQVTLSCSPISGHRSVSWYQQTPGQGLQFLFEYFSETQRNKGNFPGRFSGRQFSNSRSEMNVSTLELGDSALYLCASSGVSGNLGQYFGPGTRLTVL.